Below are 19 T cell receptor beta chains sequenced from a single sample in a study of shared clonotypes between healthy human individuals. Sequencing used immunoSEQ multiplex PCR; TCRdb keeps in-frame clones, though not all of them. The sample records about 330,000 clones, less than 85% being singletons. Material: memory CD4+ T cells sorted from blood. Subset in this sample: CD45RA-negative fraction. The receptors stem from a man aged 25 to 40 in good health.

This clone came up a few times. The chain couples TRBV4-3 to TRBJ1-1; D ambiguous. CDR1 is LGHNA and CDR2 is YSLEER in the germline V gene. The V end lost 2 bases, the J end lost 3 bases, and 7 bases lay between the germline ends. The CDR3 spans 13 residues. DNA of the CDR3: TGCGCCAGCAGCCAAATAACAGACACTGAAGCTTTCTTT. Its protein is CASSQITDTEAFF.

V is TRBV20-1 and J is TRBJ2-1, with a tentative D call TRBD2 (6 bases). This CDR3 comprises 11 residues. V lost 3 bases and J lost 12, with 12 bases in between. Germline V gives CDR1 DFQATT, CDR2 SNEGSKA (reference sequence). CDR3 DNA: TGCAGTGCTAGTGGGACTTTAGGGCAGTTCTTC. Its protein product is CSASGTLGQFF.

As DNA, the CDR3 is TGTGCCAGCACCGAAGGGGGAGGGTACAATGAGCAGTTCTTC. This encodes CASTEGGGYNEQFF. J is TRBJ2-1 and V is TRBV7-9; possibly TRBD2 for D (7 bases). Trimming cost V 7 bases and J 4 bases, with 14 bases left between them. Germline assignment: CDR1 SEHNR and CDR2 FQNEAQ (reference sequence). The length of the CDR3 is 14 residues.

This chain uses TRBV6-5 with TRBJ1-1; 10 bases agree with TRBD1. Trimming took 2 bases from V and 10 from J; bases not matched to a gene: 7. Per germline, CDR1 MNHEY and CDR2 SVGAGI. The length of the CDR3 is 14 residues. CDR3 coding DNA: TGTGCCAGCAGTTACGACAGGGGGCTCTCGGGAGCTTTCTTT. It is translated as CASSYDRGLSGAFF.

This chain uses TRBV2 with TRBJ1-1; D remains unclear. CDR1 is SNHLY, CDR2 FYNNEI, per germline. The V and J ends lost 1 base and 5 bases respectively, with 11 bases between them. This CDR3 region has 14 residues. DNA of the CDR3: TGTGCCAGCAGTGAAGGTGGGGAATTGACTGAAGCTTTCTTT. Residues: CASSEGGELTEAFF.

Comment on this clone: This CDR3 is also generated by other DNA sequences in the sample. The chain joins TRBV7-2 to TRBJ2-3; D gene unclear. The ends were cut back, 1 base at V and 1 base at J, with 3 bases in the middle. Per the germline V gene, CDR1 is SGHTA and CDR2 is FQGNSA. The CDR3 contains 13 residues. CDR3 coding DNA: TGTGCCAGCAGCTTAGATGGCACAGATACGCAGTATTTT. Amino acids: CASSLDGTDTQYF.

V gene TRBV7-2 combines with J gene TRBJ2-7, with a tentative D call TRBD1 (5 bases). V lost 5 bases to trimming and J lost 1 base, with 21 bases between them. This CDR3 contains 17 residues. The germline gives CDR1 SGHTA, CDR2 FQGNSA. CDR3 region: CASSPVRSKTASYEQYF. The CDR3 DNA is TGTGCCAGCAGCCCCGTAAGATCCAAGACAGCGTCCTACGAGCAGTACTTC.

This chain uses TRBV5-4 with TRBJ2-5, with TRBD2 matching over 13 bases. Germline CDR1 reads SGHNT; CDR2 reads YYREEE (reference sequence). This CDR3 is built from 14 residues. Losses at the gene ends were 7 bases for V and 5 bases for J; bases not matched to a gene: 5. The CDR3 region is CASGLAGAGETQYF. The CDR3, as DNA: TGTGCCAGCGGACTAGCGGGAGCTGGGGAGACCCAGTACTTC.

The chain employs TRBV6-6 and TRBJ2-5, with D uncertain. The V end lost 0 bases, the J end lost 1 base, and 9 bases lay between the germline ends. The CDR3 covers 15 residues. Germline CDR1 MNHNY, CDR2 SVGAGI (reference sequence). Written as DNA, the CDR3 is TGTGCCAGCAGTTACTCGCTGGGTAGCCAAGAGACCCAGTACTTC. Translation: CASSYSLGSQETQYF.

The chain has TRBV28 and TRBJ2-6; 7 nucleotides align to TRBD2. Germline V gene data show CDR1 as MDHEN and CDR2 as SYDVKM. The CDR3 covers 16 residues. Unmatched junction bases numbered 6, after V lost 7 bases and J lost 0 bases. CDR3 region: CASTSGGISGANVLTF. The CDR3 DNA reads TGTGCCAGCACCTCCGGGGGGATCTCTGGGGCCAACGTCCTGACTTTC.

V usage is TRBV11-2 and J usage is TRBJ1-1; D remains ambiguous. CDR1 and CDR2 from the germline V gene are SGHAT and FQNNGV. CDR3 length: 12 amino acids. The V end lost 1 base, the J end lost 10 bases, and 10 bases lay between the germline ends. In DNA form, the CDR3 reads TGTGCCAGCAGCTTAGCCGGGAAGGGAGCTTTCTTT. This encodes CASSLAGKGAFF.

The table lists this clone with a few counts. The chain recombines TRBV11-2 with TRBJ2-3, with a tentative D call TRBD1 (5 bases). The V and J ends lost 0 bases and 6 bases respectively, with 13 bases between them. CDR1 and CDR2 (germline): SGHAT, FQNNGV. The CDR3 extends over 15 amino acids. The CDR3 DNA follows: TGTGCCAGCAGCTTAGATCGGCGCAGGGCGGATACGCAGTATTTT. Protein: CASSLDRRRADTQYF.

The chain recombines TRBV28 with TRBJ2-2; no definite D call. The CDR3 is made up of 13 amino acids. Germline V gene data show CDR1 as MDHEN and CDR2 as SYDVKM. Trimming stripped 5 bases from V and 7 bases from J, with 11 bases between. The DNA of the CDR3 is TGTGCCAGCAGTCCCCCGATAGGCGGGGAGCTGTTTTTT. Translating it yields CASSPPIGGELFF.

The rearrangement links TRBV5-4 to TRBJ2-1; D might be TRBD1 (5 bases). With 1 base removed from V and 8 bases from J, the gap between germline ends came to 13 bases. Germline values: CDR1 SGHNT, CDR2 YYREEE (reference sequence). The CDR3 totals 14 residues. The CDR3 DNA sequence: TGTGCCAGCAGCTTGTCGCAGGGCCCGGATGAGCAGTTCTTC. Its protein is CASSLSQGPDEQFF. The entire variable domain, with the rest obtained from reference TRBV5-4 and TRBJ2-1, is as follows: ETGVTQSPTHLIKTRGQQVTLRCSSQSGHNTVSWYQQALGQGPQFIFQYYREEENGRGNFPPRFSGLQFPNYSSELNVNALELDDSALYLCASSLSQGPDEQFFGPGTRLTVL.

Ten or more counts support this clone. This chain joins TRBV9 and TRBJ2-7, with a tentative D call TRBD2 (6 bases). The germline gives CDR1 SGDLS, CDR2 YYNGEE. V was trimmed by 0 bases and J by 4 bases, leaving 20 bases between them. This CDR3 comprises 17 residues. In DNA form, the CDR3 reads TGTGCCAGCAGCGTAGAGGAGGGGACTCGGGGTAGGTACGAGCAGTACTTC. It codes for CASSVEEGTRGRYEQYF.

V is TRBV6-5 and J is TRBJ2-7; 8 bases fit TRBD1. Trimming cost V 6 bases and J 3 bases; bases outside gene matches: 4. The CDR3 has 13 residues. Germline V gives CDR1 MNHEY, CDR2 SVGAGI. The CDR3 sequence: CASSETGDYEQYF. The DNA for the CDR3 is TGTGCCAGCAGCGAGACAGGGGACTACGAGCAGTACTTC.

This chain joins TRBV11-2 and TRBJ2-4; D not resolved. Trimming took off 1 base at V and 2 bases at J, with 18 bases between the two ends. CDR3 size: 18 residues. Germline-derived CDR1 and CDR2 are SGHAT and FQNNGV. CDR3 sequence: CASSLALPPFRTKNIQYF. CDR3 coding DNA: TGTGCCAGCAGCTTAGCCCTACCCCCGTTCAGAACCAAAAACATTCAGTACTTC.

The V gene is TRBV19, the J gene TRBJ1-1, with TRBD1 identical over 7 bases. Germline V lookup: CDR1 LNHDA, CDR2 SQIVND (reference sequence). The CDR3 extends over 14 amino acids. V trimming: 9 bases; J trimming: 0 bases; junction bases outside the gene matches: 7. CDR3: CARESDRLNTEAFF. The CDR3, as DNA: TGTGCCAGAGAATCGGACAGGCTGAACACTGAAGCTTTCTTT.

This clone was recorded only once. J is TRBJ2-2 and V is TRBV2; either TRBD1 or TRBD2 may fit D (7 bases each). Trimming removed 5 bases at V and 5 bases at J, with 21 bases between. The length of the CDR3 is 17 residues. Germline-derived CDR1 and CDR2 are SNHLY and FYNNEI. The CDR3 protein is CASSPTPRGGMTGELFF. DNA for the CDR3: TGTGCCAGCAGTCCTACCCCCAGGGGGGGTATGACCGGGGAGCTGTTTTTT.